This passage covers 27 T cell receptor beta chains from one sample sequenced in a study of blood T cell repertoires in COVID-19. Some clones are missing from TCRdb's copy, which holds only in-frame ones; the method was immunoSEQ multiplex PCR. Seen here are under 250,000 clones, roughly 84% observed once, and the top ten hold approximately 4.7%. Material: peripheral blood. The receptor source for this set is a man between 50 and 59 years old with active or convalescent COVID-19.

To note about this clone: This specimen includes other DNA sequences encoding the same CDR3. The CDR3 nucleotides read TGTGCCAGCAGCTTAGATCGGGGGACTAATGAAAAACTGTTTTTT. Translating gives CASSLDRGTNEKLFF. The rearrangement uses TRBV7-2 and TRBJ1-4, with D possibly TRBD1 on 5 matching bases. V lost 1 base to trimming and J lost 2 bases, with 8 bases between them. The CDR3 totals 15 residues. CDR1 SGHTA and CDR2 FQGNSA come from the germline V gene.

This chain uses TRBV7-2 with TRBJ1-3; tentatively, D is TRBD1 (5 bases). Trimming stripped 7 bases from V and 4 bases from J, with 14 bases between. CDR1 and CDR2 from the germline V gene are SGHTA and FQGNSA. The CDR3 contains 14 residues. CDR3 sequence reads: CASTPGGAGNTIYF. CDR3 DNA sequence: TGTGCCAGCACGCCGGGAGGGGCCGGAAACACCATATATTTT.

V gene TRBV2 combines with J gene TRBJ1-2; D may be TRBD1 (5 bases). The CDR3 has 15 residues. Germline lookup yields CDR1 SNHLY and CDR2 FYNNEI. Deletions cut 1 base from V and 0 bases from J, with 9 bases between. The CDR3 coding sequence is TGTGCCAGCAGTGAAGAATCGACAGCTAACTATGGCTACACCTTC. This sequence encodes CASSEESTANYGYTF.

This chain links TRBV30 with TRBJ1-1, with 8 bases that match TRBD1. The germline gives CDR1 GTSNPN, CDR2 SVGIG (reference sequence). With 3 bases clipped from V and 5 bases from J, the junction kept 5 bases outside the gene matches. The CDR3 loop spans 13 amino acids. CDR3 sequence reads: CAWSRDRKTEAFF. The CDR3 nucleotides read TGTGCCTGGAGCCGGGACAGGAAAACTGAAGCTTTCTTT.

The chain combines TRBV4-2 with TRBJ1-2, with 7 bases matching TRBD1. The CDR3 sequence is 15 residues long. CDR1 is LGHNA, CDR2 YNFKEQ, per germline. V dropped 4 bases and J dropped 8; count of bases not matched to a gene: 13. Here the CDR3 DNA reads TGTGCCAGCAGCCTAGACAGGGCAAACCCCTGGGGCTACACCTTC. It translates to CASSLDRANPWGYTF.

This clone was counted a single time. The rearrangement uses TRBV7-2 and TRBJ1-1; tentative D call: TRBD1 (6 bases). Trimming took off 5 bases at V and 3 bases at J, with 10 bases between the two ends. The length of the CDR3 is 13 residues. Germline assignment: CDR1 SGHTA and CDR2 FQGNSA. The CDR3 DNA sequence: TGTGCCAGCAGCGTGAACAGGGACACTGAAGCTTTCTTT. Protein product: CASSVNRDTEAFF.

The rearrangement uses TRBV28 and TRBJ2-5; the D is unclear. The germline CDR1 and CDR2 sequences are MDHEN and SYDVKM. CDR3 length: 15 amino acids. Trimming stripped 3 bases from V and 0 bases from J, with 11 bases between. CDR3: CASSFGRTDQETQYF. The DNA for the CDR3 is TGTGCCAGCAGTTTTGGTAGAACGGACCAAGAGACCCAGTACTTC. The complete variable domain, with remaining parts taken from reference TRBV28 and TRBJ2-5, reads DVKVTQSSRYLVKRTGEKVFLECVQDMDHENMFWYRQDPGLGLRLIYFSYDVKMKEKGDIPEGYSVSREKKERFSLILESASTNQTSMYLCASSFGRTDQETQYFGPGTRLLVL.

This clone occurred a few times. This chain joins TRBV27 and TRBJ1-1, with D perhaps TRBD1 (5 bases). V dropped 6 bases and J dropped 0 bases, with 20 bases sitting between them. Germline V CDR1 and CDR2: MNHEY, SMNVEV (reference sequence). There are 17 residues in the CDR3. Here the CDR3 DNA reads TGTGCCAGCAGCCGGGGGACTCCCTCGTTCATGAACACTGAAGCTTTCTTT. Residues: CASSRGTPSFMNTEAFF.

The V call is TRBV19, the J call TRBJ1-2; maybe TRBD1 (5 bases). The CDR3 loop spans 13 amino acids. Germline loops: CDR1 LNHDA, CDR2 SQIVND (reference sequence). Trimming cost V 7 bases and J 3 bases, with 12 bases left between them. The CDR3 DNA reads as TGTGCCAGTAACTTGGGGGGGTACTATGGCTACACCTTC. Amino acid sequence: CASNLGGYYGYTF.

V usage is TRBV28 and J usage is TRBJ1-5; a possible D gene is TRBD1 (5 bases). The CDR3 length is 14 residues. The germline V gene encodes CDR1 MDHEN and CDR2 SYDVKM. V shed 3 bases and J shed 1 base, with 7 bases lying between them. In nucleotides, the CDR3 is TGTGCCAGCAGTTTGGGGCCAAGCAATCAGCCCCAGCATTTT. Translating gives CASSLGPSNQPQHF.

The chain joins TRBV3-1 (or the pseudogene TRBV3-2) to TRBJ1-2; D unresolved. The germline gives CDR1 LGHDT, CDR2 YNNKEL (reference sequence). The V end lost 2 bases, the J end lost 0 bases, and 13 bases lay between the germline ends. CDR3 length equals 16 residues. In DNA, the CDR3 is TGTGCCAGCAGCCAAAATTTTCCTTCCGCTAACTATGGCTACACCTTC. This translates into CASSQNFPSANYGYTF.

The chain couples TRBV4-1 to TRBJ2-3, with 9 bases matching TRBD1. This CDR3 comprises 15 residues. Germline CDR1 and CDR2: MGHRA and YSYEKL. The V segment lost 1 base and the J segment 3 bases; nucleotides outside the gene matches: 2. CDR3 residues: CASSQGDRVTDTQYF. In nucleotides, the CDR3 is TGCGCCAGCAGCCAAGGGGACAGGGTTACAGATACGCAGTATTTT.

The J gene is TRBJ1-1, the V gene TRBV11-3; no clear D gene. This CDR3 contains 13 residues. The V gene lost 6 bases and the J gene lost 1 base, with 9 bases spanning the gap. Germline V gene data show CDR1 as SGHNT and CDR2 as YENEEA. In DNA form, the CDR3 reads TGTGCCAGCAGTTCCCTTCGGAACACTGAAGCTTTCTTT. This gives the protein CASSSLRNTEAFF.

The gene calls are TRBV12-3 or TRBV12-4 and TRBJ1-2; no reliable D call. V dropped 6 bases and J dropped 8 bases, with 16 bases sitting between them. This CDR3 region has 13 residues. The CDR3 DNA sequence: TGTGCCAGCAGCCCCGGACTGCAAATGGGCTACACCTTC. Its protein is CASSPGLQMGYTF.

This clone occurred a few times. The chain joins TRBV19 to TRBJ1-5, with 8 bases matching TRBD1. The CDR3 loop spans 15 amino acids. V gave up 6 bases and J gave up 0 bases; unmatched junction bases: 4. The germline CDR1 and CDR2 sequences are LNHDA and SQIVND (reference sequence). The CDR3 DNA is TGTGCCAGTAGGGGACAGGAGACTAGCAATCAGCCCCAGCATTTT. Translating gives CASRGQETSNQPQHF. Together with reference TRBV19 and TRBJ1-5, the CDR3 gives the full variable domain: DGGITQSPKYLFRKEGQNVTLSCEQNLNHDAMYWYRQDPGQGLRLIYYSQIVNDFQKGDIAEGYSVSREKKESFPLTVTSAQKNPTAFYLCASRGQETSNQPQHFGDGTRLSIL.

Here the CDR3 DNA reads TGTGCCAGTCTGCGACAGGGGGCTACTTGGAACACTGAAGCTTTCTTT. Its protein product is CASLRQGATWNTEAFF. The gene calls are TRBV19 and TRBJ1-1, with TRBD1 identical over 10 bases. The germline V gene has CDR1 LNHDA and CDR2 SQIVND (reference sequence). This CDR3 has 16 amino acids. J gave up 1 base and V 8 bases, and 10 bases lay outside the gene matches.

The V gene is TRBV6-5, the J gene TRBJ2-7; 7 bases are shared with TRBD1. Germline CDR1 reads MNHEY; CDR2 reads SVGAGI. The V gene end was trimmed by 6 bases and the J gene end by 3 bases; junction bases not matched to a gene: 11. CDR3 size: 15 residues. CDR3 DNA sequence: TGTGCCAGCAGCCAAGACCGGGACAGAATCTACGAGCAGTACTTC. Translation gives CASSQDRDRIYEQYF.

The J gene is TRBJ1-3, the V gene TRBV18, with 8 bases that match TRBD1. With 5 bases clipped from V and 3 bases from J, the junction kept 6 bases outside the gene matches. The CDR3 loop spans 15 amino acids. Per the germline V gene, CDR1 is KGHSH and CDR2 is LQKENI. For the CDR3, the DNA is TGTGCCAGCTCATCCGAGACAGGGGTTGGAAACACCATATATTTT. Translated: CASSSETGVGNTIYF.

The gene calls are TRBV6-4 and TRBJ2-2; D possibly corresponds to TRBD1 (6 bases). The CDR3 is made up of 16 amino acids. From germline, CDR1 is MRHNA and CDR2 SNTAGT. With 5 bases removed from V and 0 bases from J, the gap between germline ends came to 13 bases. CDR3 DNA sequence: TGTGCCAGCAGTCCCCTCGCAGGGGCGAACACCGGGGAGCTGTTTTTT. Amino acids: CASSPLAGANTGELFF.

This clone appeared once. CDR3 loop: CASNFPEPYEQYF. In DNA, the CDR3 is TGTGCCAGCAACTTCCCGGAGCCCTACGAGCAGTACTTC. The chain is built from TRBV7-3 and TRBJ2-7; D ambiguous. Trimming took 7 bases from V and 2 from J, leaving 12 bases between them. The CDR3 loop spans 13 amino acids. Germline V gene sequence: CDR1 SGHTA, CDR2 FQGTGA.

V usage is TRBV5-5 and J usage is TRBJ1-2; D gene uncertain. The CDR3 spans 15 residues. Germline CDR1 reads SGHKS; CDR2 reads YYEKEE (reference sequence). V was trimmed by 0 bases and J by 0 bases, leaving 9 bases between them. The CDR3 reads CASSLGEKANYGYTF. Here the CDR3 DNA reads TGTGCCAGCAGCTTGGGGGAGAAAGCTAACTATGGCTACACCTTC.

This chain links TRBV5-1 with TRBJ1-6; D is undetermined. The CDR3 loop spans 14 amino acids. V lost 4 bases and J lost 5, with 10 bases in between. Per the germline V gene, CDR1 is SGHRS and CDR2 is YFSETQ. This CDR3 is CASSRLSDNSPLHF. The CDR3 coding sequence is TGCGCCAGCAGCCGCCTATCGGATAATTCACCCCTCCACTTT.

The chain has TRBV6-1 and TRBJ1-1; 10 positions agree with TRBD1. The CDR3 covers 17 residues. The V segment lost 4 bases and the J segment 4 bases; nucleotides outside the gene matches: 12. Germline V CDR1 and CDR2: MNHNS, SASEGT. Written as DNA, the CDR3 is TGTGCCAGCAGTGCCCGGACAGGGGGAGTTAGTAGCACTGAAGCTTTCTTT. Translating gives CASSARTGGVSSTEAFF.

This clone was counted once. This sequence joins TRBV18 and TRBJ1-5; 7 nucleotides line up with TRBD1. This CDR3 is built from 16 residues. Germline V CDR1 and CDR2: KGHSH, LQKENI. V dropped 6 bases and J dropped 3; count of bases not matched to a gene: 11. DNA for the CDR3: TGTGCCAGCTCCGACACCCAGGGGGATTTCAATCAGCCCCAGCATTTT. This translates into CASSDTQGDFNQPQHF.

The J gene is TRBJ2-3, the V gene TRBV7-8, with D perhaps matching TRBD1 (5 bases). Trimming shortened V by 5 bases and J by 1 base, and 13 bases separated the two germline ends. This CDR3 spans 15 amino acids. Germline CDR1 and CDR2: SGHVS and FQNEAQ. The CDR3 protein is CASSLEGQGTDTQYF. The CDR3 DNA is TGTGCCAGCAGCCTAGAAGGACAAGGCACAGATACGCAGTATTTT.

This chain joins TRBV7-7 and TRBJ2-1; D unclear. The germline CDR1 and CDR2 sequences are SSHAT and FNYEAQ (reference sequence). The CDR3 sequence is 16 residues long. V was shortened by 0 bases and J by 6 bases, with 15 bases between the two germline ends. CDR3 in amino acids: CASSLAGGVPFNEQFF. In DNA, the CDR3 is TGTGCCAGCAGCTTAGCAGGCGGCGTACCATTCAATGAGCAGTTCTTC. Filled out from reference TRBV7-7 and TRBJ2-1, the complete variable domain reads GAGVSQSPRYKVTKRGQDVTLRCDPISSHATLYWYQQALGQGPEFLTYFNYEAQPDKSGLPSDRFSAERPEGSISTLTIQRTEQRDSAMYRCASSLAGGVPFNEQFFGPGTRLTVL.

The chain employs TRBV4-2 and TRBJ2-3, with 13 bases aligning to TRBD2. Trimming removed 4 bases from V and 7 bases from J; junction bases left unmatched: 2. CDR3 length: 14 residues. Germline-derived CDR1 and CDR2 are LGHNA and YNFKEQ. For the CDR3, the DNA is TGTGCCAGCAGCCCGGGACTAGCGGGAAATACGCAGTATTTT. This translates into CASSPGLAGNTQYF.